This T cell receptor beta chain is from a study of CD8 T cells in ankylosing spondylitis (TCRdb year 2017). Context from the whole study: The study set out to find disease-linked TCR variants by profiling T cell receptor beta repertoires in ankylosing spondylitis patients and healthy donors. The full study cohort was made up of about 25 ankylosing spondylitis patients and about a hundred healthy donors. Samples of peripheral blood were taken, and for ankylosing spondylitis patients, synovial fluid was collected as well.

The instrument was an Illumina HiSeq 2500. TCR beta libraries were prepared by quantitative 5'-RACE with molecular barcodes. The authors' analysis ran thus. A new computational method based on a probabilistic model of VDJ rearrangement was used to identify disease-linked TCR variants. Using fastp at Q25 and MiXCR, TCRdb reprocessed the public reads and kept productive beta chains. Every CDR3 protein is listed once, alongside the most common genes and DNA of its rows. TCRdb, rather than the study authors, made the V and J calls. The sample data list about 440,000 distinct CDR3 sequences, and 17% of these were observed just once. The ten largest clones add up to approximately 1% of the sample. On this clonotype itself: It lacks a known antigen. The sample holds no much larger clone one base away, and base qualities are not on file.

Overall study outcomes, separate from this receptor: The disease-linked clones showed a CD8+ phenotype and occurred at relatively low frequencies in peripheral blood. A TCR beta motif made up of seven or eight highly homologous amino acid variants appeared to be characteristic of blood from ankylosing spondylitis patients. Some motif variants had previously been reported in the synovial fluid and blood of reactive arthritis patients, which suggests shared mechanisms of disease initiation. The disease-linked clones were reported as significantly enriched in matched synovial fluid samples from ankylosing spondylitis patients.

From its cysteine to its phenylalanine, the CDR3 spans 17 amino acids. Kept here is only the CDR3 DNA, which spans 51 bases and is read in frame from base 1. The germline V gene (reference sequence) yields DFQATT for CDR1 and SNEGSKA for CDR2. Compared with germline, V lacks 6 bases and J lacks 0 bases; bases without a gene match: 13. The chain uses TRBV20-1 and TRBJ2-3, and TRBD2 aligns with 9 junction nucleotides. Sequenced sample: blood, either unsorted or a sorted T cell fraction (not recorded which). This clonotype originated in a male donor with ankylosing spondylitis. The CDR3 region: CSAARDELAGSTDTQYF. The DNA reads as follows: TGCAGTGCCGCGCGAGATGAGCTAGCGGGGAGCACAGATACGCAGTATTTT.